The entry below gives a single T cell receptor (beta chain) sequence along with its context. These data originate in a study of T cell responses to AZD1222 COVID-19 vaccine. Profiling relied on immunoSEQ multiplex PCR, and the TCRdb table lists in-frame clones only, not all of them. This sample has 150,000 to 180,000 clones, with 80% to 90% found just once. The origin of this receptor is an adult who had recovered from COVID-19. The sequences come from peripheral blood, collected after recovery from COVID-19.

CDR3 amino acids: CSVGATANTEAFF. In DNA form, the CDR3 reads TGCAGCGTTGGTGCGACAGCCAACACTGAAGCTTTCTTT. The gene calls are TRBV29-1 and TRBJ1-1; D is perhaps TRBD1 (5 bases). CDR3 length equals 13 residues. The V end lost 4 bases, the J end lost 2 bases, and 11 bases lay between the germline ends. CDR1 and CDR2 (germline): SQVTM, ANQGSEA.